Below, 25 T cell receptor beta chains from the same sample are listed, as sequenced in a study of shared clonotypes between healthy human individuals. Profiled with immunoSEQ multiplex PCR; TCRdb holds only in-frame clones, not every one. The repertoire consists of roughly 2 million clones, with approximately 96% occurring once and the leading ten covering 0.13%. The sample comprised naive CD4+ T cells sorted from blood. Sample subset: CD45RA+ positively selected. The receptors come from a young man in good health.

The chain uses TRBV27 and TRBJ2-1; D possibly corresponds to TRBD1 (6 bases). Trimming stripped 4 bases from V and 2 bases from J, with 15 bases between. The germline V gene encodes CDR1 MNHEY and CDR2 SMNVEV (reference sequence). The CDR3 is 16 amino acids. Here the CDR3 DNA reads TGTGCCAGCAGTTCTATGGGGGCTGCAGCCTACAATGAGCAGTTCTTC. Protein: CASSSMGAAAYNEQFF.

This sequence joins TRBV11-2 and TRBJ2-5, with D perhaps TRBD1 or TRBD2 (6 bases each). V was cut by 1 base and J by 2 bases, with 11 bases left in between. CDR1 is SGHAT, CDR2 FQNNGV, per germline. The CDR3 contains 15 residues. The CDR3 reads CASSLAGGRQETQYF. The CDR3 bases are TGTGCCAGCAGCTTAGCCGGGGGCCGTCAAGAGACCCAGTACTTC.

This chain connects TRBV10-3 to TRBJ1-1; 10 nucleotides agree with TRBD1. Germline V lookup: CDR1 ENHRY, CDR2 SYGVKD. Trimming at V came to 3 bases and at J to 3 bases, leaving 13 bases not matched to a gene. The CDR3 is 18 residues long. The CDR3 bases are TGTGCCATCAGTGAATTTTATAGACAGGGGGCCGGGGACACTGAAGCTTTCTTT. This sequence encodes CAISEFYRQGAGDTEAFF.

The rearrangement joins TRBV7-2 to TRBJ2-4, with D perhaps assigned TRBD1 or TRBD2 (5 bases each). Trimming took 5 bases from V and 7 from J, leaving 15 bases between them. Germline V CDR1 and CDR2: SGHTA, FQGNSA. This CDR3 has 14 amino acids. The CDR3 coding sequence is TGTGCCAGCAGCCTCCCGGGGACCGGCAACATTCAGTACTTC. It specifies CASSLPGTGNIQYF.

This clone was seen once. This chain's CDR3 is CASSPMGQEQETQYF. DNA of the CDR3: TGTGCCAGCAGCCCGATGGGACAGGAGCAAGAGACCCAGTACTTC. The chain is built from TRBV11-2 and TRBJ2-5, with 8 bases fitting TRBD1. Germline loops: CDR1 SGHAT, CDR2 FQNNGV. The trim removed 5 bases at V and 2 bases at J, leaving 7 bases unmatched. There are 15 residues in the CDR3.

This chain links TRBV2 with TRBJ1-2; no clear D gene. The length of the CDR3 is 16 residues. Trimming cost V 6 bases and J 8 bases, with 25 bases left between them. Germline V gene lookup returns CDR1 SNHLY and CDR2 FYNNEI. The CDR3 DNA is TGTGCCAGCAGCAACGACAATGGGTGGGCCGGTGGCGGCTACACCTTC. It translates to CASSNDNGWAGGGYTF.

The chain is built from TRBV6-1 and TRBJ1-1; D remains unclear. V lost 4 bases and J 3 bases, leaving 9 bases between the germline ends. This CDR3 spans 13 amino acids. Germline-derived CDR1 and CDR2 are MNHNS and SASEGT. In DNA form, the CDR3 reads TGTGCCAGCAGTGTTACACGGGACACTGAAGCTTTCTTT. It encodes CASSVTRDTEAFF.

This chain connects TRBV28 to TRBJ1-2, with D tentatively TRBD1 (6 bases). Germline V gene sequence: CDR1 MDHEN, CDR2 SYDVKM. This CDR3 spans 13 amino acids. V lost 9 bases, J lost 8 bases, and 19 bases lay in between. The CDR3 coding sequence is TGTGCCAGAAGCTTAAGGGGGGGCCTGGGCTACACCTTC. It specifies CARSLRGGLGYTF.

This rearrangement joins TRBV18 to TRBJ1-2; D is unclear. The CDR3 sequence is 14 residues long. The V gene lost 4 bases and the J gene lost 6 bases, with 15 bases spanning the gap. The germline V gene encodes CDR1 KGHSH and CDR2 LQKENI. In DNA, the CDR3 is TGTGCCAGCTCACTATCGTTGGGTTGGGATGGCTACACCTTC. Encoded protein: CASSLSLGWDGYTF.

V gene TRBV18 combines with J gene TRBJ2-7; 11 bases map to TRBD2. Germline-derived CDR1 and CDR2 are KGHSH and LQKENI. With V trimmed by 4 bases and J by 6 bases, 5 bases remained unmatched. This CDR3 contains 14 residues. The CDR3 DNA sequence: TGTGCCAGCTCACTTCCCGGGACTAGCGGCGAGCAGTACTTC. Its translation: CASSLPGTSGEQYF.

This chain connects TRBV4-1 to TRBJ2-2; 10 positions agree with TRBD2. The ends lost 5 bases at V and 2 bases at J; junction bases unmatched: 11. In germline, CDR1 is MGHRA, CDR2 YSYEKL. There are 18 residues in the CDR3. The CDR3 DNA reads TGCGCCAGCAGCGAGACCCTAGCGGGAGCGATAAACACCGGGGAGCTGTTTTTT. This codes for CASSETLAGAINTGELFF.

The rearrangement joins TRBV6-6 to TRBJ1-6; D remains unclear. The CDR3 extends over 14 amino acids. Germline V lookup: CDR1 MNHNY, CDR2 SVGAGI (reference sequence). Trimming removed 2 bases at V and 7 bases at J, with 9 bases between. The CDR3 DNA reads as TGTGCCAGCAGTTACCAAAAGGAGAATTCACCCCTCCACTTT. Its protein product is CASSYQKENSPLHF.

The rearrangement links TRBV18 to TRBJ1-1, with D perhaps TRBD1 (5 bases). V shed 6 bases and J shed 0 bases, with 11 bases lying between them. CDR1 is KGHSH and CDR2 is LQKENI in the germline V gene. This CDR3 has 14 residues. In DNA form, the CDR3 reads TGTGCCAGCTCCCGCGGCAGGGTGAACACTGAAGCTTTCTTT. Translating it yields CASSRGRVNTEAFF.

The chain combines TRBV30 with TRBJ2-1; D unresolved. V dropped 2 bases and J dropped 8 bases, with 7 bases sitting between them. The CDR3 spans 11 residues. Germline CDR1 reads GTSNPN; CDR2 reads SVGIG (reference sequence). The CDR3 loop reads CAWSTAYEQFF. Here the CDR3 DNA reads TGTGCCTGGAGTACGGCCTATGAGCAGTTCTTC.

V and J are TRBV30 and TRBJ2-4; D not certain. Germline assignment: CDR1 GTSNPN and CDR2 SVGIG (reference sequence). The CDR3 is 13 residues long. V was pared by 3 bases and J by 9 bases, with 15 bases between. The CDR3, as DNA: TGTGCCTGGAGCTTAGGCGGTGGCGGCATTCAGTACTTC. Amino acid sequence: CAWSLGGGGIQYF.

This chain connects TRBV27 to TRBJ1-6, with D possibly matching TRBD1 (5 bases). Germline loops: CDR1 MNHEY, CDR2 SMNVEV (reference sequence). V gave up 3 bases and J gave up 8 bases, with 20 bases separating them. The CDR3 spans 17 residues. The CDR3 protein is CASSLEDTFLFDSPLHF. DNA for the CDR3: TGTGCCAGCAGTTTGGAGGACACGTTTCTTTTCGATTCACCCCTCCACTTT.

The chain joins TRBV5-1 to TRBJ1-1, with 7 bases that match TRBD1. The CDR3 spans 16 residues. The trim removed 2 bases at V and 4 bases at J, leaving 11 bases unmatched. The V gene's germline CDR1 is SGHRS and CDR2 YFSETQ. CDR3 region: CASSLDTVDRATEAFF. CDR3 DNA sequence: TGCGCCAGCAGCTTAGACACCGTTGACAGGGCCACTGAAGCTTTCTTT.

This chain joins TRBV7-4 and TRBJ2-7; 9 bases are a match to TRBD2. This CDR3 spans 16 amino acids. Germline loops: CDR1 SGHVT, CDR2 SQSDAQ. V shed 8 bases, J shed 4 bases, and the junction held 15 bases outside the gene matches. CDR3 DNA sequence: TGTGCCAGCGGGTGGCTAGCGGGATTTTTTGAGTACGAGCAGTACTTC. Translation: CASGWLAGFFEYEQYF.

This sequence joins TRBV27 and TRBJ2-7; a weak D match, TRBD1 (6 bases). This CDR3 is 15 amino acids long. Germline CDR1 MNHEY, CDR2 SMNVEV (reference sequence). Deletions cut 2 bases from V and 3 bases from J, with 14 bases between. The CDR3 here is CASSLAGVALYEQYF. CDR3 coding DNA: TGTGCCAGCAGTTTAGCAGGGGTCGCACTCTACGAGCAGTACTTC.

The gene calls are TRBV5-1 and TRBJ1-3, with D possibly TRBD1 on 6 matching bases. From germline, CDR1 is SGHRS and CDR2 YFSETQ. The CDR3 loop spans 17 amino acids. The germline V and J ends were trimmed by 0 bases and 0 bases, with 13 bases remaining between them. The CDR3 DNA sequence: TGCGCCAGCAGCTTGGATGGCAGGGGATACTCTGGAAACACCATATATTTT. Translation gives CASSLDGRGYSGNTIYF.

The chain is built from TRBV11-2 and TRBJ1-6; TRBD1 might be the D (6 bases). The CDR3 covers 14 residues. Trimming shortened V by 3 bases and J by 8 bases, and 11 bases separated the two germline ends. The germline CDR1 and CDR2 sequences are SGHAT and FQNNGV. As DNA, the CDR3 is TGTGCCAGCAGCTTCGAACAGGGATATTCACCCCTCCACTTT. Protein sequence: CASSFEQGYSPLHF.

As concerns this clone: The sample holds other DNA sequences that translate to the same CDR3. V and J are TRBV4-3 and TRBJ2-2; D call uncertain. CDR1 is LGHNA, CDR2 YSLEER, per germline. The CDR3 length is 13 residues. Trimming stripped 0 bases from V and 6 bases from J, with 5 bases between. Here the CDR3 reads CASSQEAAGELFF. In DNA form, the CDR3 reads TGCGCCAGCAGCCAAGAGGCAGCCGGGGAGCTGTTTTTT.

This clone was recorded once. The chain uses TRBV30 and TRBJ2-7, with D possibly TRBD2 on 5 matching bases. V was trimmed by 0 bases and J by 9 bases, leaving 18 bases between them. This CDR3 contains 14 residues. CDR1 and CDR2 from the germline V gene are GTSNPN and SVGIG (reference sequence). The DNA for the CDR3 is TGTGCCTGGAGTGTGGTGGCAAAAGCCACTAGGCAGTACTTC. This sequence encodes CAWSVVAKATRQYF.

The gene calls are TRBV7-9 and TRBJ2-3; D gene uncertain. Germline V gene lookup returns CDR1 SEHNR and CDR2 FQNEAQ (reference sequence). The V end was cut by 2 bases, the J end by 5 bases, with 11 bases between. CDR3 size: 14 residues. Here the CDR3 DNA reads TGTGCCAGCAGCTTACCCTCCGCCCGAGATACGCAGTATTTT. It specifies CASSLPSARDTQYF. Together with reference TRBV7-9 and TRBJ2-3, the CDR3 gives the full variable domain: DTGVSQNPRHKITKRGQNVTFRCDPISEHNRLYWYRQTLGQGPEFLTYFQNEAQLEKSRLLSDRFSAERPKGSFSTLEIQRTEQGDSAMYLCASSLPSARDTQYFGPGTRLTVL.

The V call is TRBV4-1, the J call TRBJ2-1, with D hard to call. CDR3 size: 18 residues. Per the germline V gene, CDR1 is MGHRA and CDR2 is YSYEKL. Trimming pared 0 bases from V and 2 bases from J, leaving 17 bases between. As DNA, the CDR3 is TGCGCCAGCAGCCAAGACGCTTTCCGCGGTCAAACCTACAATGAGCAGTTCTTC. The encoded protein is CASSQDAFRGQTYNEQFF.